Each of the 15 T cell receptor beta chains below was sequenced from the same sample in a study of OX40 agonist ivuxolimab in advanced cancers. Clones were sequenced by immunoSEQ multiplex PCR, and TCRdb holds only the in-frame ones, with some missing. The sample records around 40,000 clones, approximately 80% being singletons. Sequenced here: CD4+ or CD8+ T cells sorted from blood, sampled in a trial of the OX40 agonist ivuxolimab. The receptors stem from an adult with an advanced solid tumor such as melanoma, head and neck, liver or kidney cancer.

This sequence joins TRBV2 and TRBJ1-1; D is undetermined. Trimming pared 7 bases from V and 2 bases from J, leaving 17 bases between. The germline gives CDR1 SNHLY, CDR2 FYNNEI. The CDR3 loop spans 15 amino acids. Here the CDR3 reads CASTATTGVNTEAFF. Here the CDR3 DNA reads TGTGCCAGCACCGCTACTACCGGGGTAAACACTGAAGCTTTCTTT.

CDR3 sequence reads: CASRIRDEQFF. The CDR3 coding sequence is TGTGCCAGTCGGATTAGGGATGAGCAGTTCTTC. The rearrangement joins TRBV19 to TRBJ2-1; D is undetermined. Trimming shortened V by 8 bases and J by 8 bases, and 10 bases separated the two germline ends. The CDR3 spans 11 residues. Germline V gene sequence: CDR1 LNHDA, CDR2 SQIVND (reference sequence).

This chain uses TRBV28 with TRBJ1-1, with 8 bases matching TRBD1. Germline-derived CDR1 and CDR2 are MDHEN and SYDVKM. The J segment lost 6 bases and the V segment lost 2 bases, leaving 8 bases of the junction unmatched. The CDR3 runs 15 residues. The CDR3 DNA sequence: TGTGCCAGCAGTTTAGTCCCACAGGGGGAACCTGAAGCTTTCTTT. This sequence encodes CASSLVPQGEPEAFF.

The CDR3 region has the DNA TGTGCCAGCAGGGAGACAGCTGGGGGATATACGCAGTATTTT. Protein product: CASRETAGGYTQYF. This chain joins TRBV2 and TRBJ2-3; D is perhaps TRBD1 or TRBD2 (5 bases each). The CDR3 spans 14 residues. CDR1 is SNHLY, CDR2 FYNNEI, per germline. The V gene lost 6 bases and the J gene lost 7 bases, with 17 bases spanning the gap.

Only one count was recorded for this clone. The chain is built from TRBV19 and TRBJ1-2; D may be TRBD1 (5 bases). V shed 3 bases and J shed 2 bases, with 10 bases lying between them. Germline CDR1 is LNHDA and CDR2 is SQIVND (reference sequence). The CDR3 is 14 residues long. CDR3 sequence reads: CASSISGANYGYTF. CDR3 in DNA: TGTGCCAGTAGTATCTCCGGGGCCAACTATGGCTACACCTTC.

The J gene is TRBJ2-1, the V gene TRBV11-3; TRBD2 matches at 9 bases. The CDR3 is made up of 16 amino acids. Trimming took 3 bases from V and 4 from J; bases not matched to a gene: 7. CDR1 SGHNT and CDR2 YENEEA come from the germline V gene. The CDR3 DNA is TGTGCCAGCAGCTTTCCTCTTACTAGCGGGTACAATGAGCAGTTCTTC. Translating gives CASSFPLTSGYNEQFF.

The chain joins TRBV5-4 to TRBJ2-3; D possibly corresponds to TRBD2 (5 bases). This CDR3 has 13 residues. The V and J ends lost 4 bases and 5 bases respectively, with 11 bases between them. Germline CDR1 SGHNT, CDR2 YYREEE (reference sequence). CDR3 nucleotides: TGTGCCAGCAGCCCCCCGGGAATAGATACGCAGTATTTT. Protein product: CASSPPGIDTQYF.

The genes are TRBV5-6 and TRBJ1-5; D unresolved. Trimming left V 0 bases short and J 2 bases short, with 6 bases between. From germline, CDR1 is SGHDT and CDR2 YYEEEE. This CDR3 comprises 14 residues. The CDR3 loop is CASSLEAGNQPQHF. The CDR3, as DNA: TGTGCCAGCAGCTTGGAGGCGGGCAATCAGCCCCAGCATTTT.

The chain carries TRBV19 and TRBJ2-5; perhaps TRBD1 as D (5 bases). Germline V gives CDR1 LNHDA, CDR2 SQIVND (reference sequence). This CDR3 has 13 amino acids. The V end was cut by 3 bases, the J end by 3 bases, with 8 bases between. The CDR3 nucleotides read TGTGCCAGTAGTATCACAGGAGAAGAGACCCAGTACTTC. This translates into CASSITGEETQYF.

V is TRBV5-1 and J is TRBJ2-5; D not resolved. The CDR3 runs 11 residues. Germline V gene sequence: CDR1 SGHRS, CDR2 YFSETQ. V lost 2 bases and J lost 2, with 1 base in between. The CDR3 loop reads CASSLQETQYF. The DNA for the CDR3 is TGCGCCAGCAGCTTACAAGAGACCCAGTACTTC.

The rearrangement joins TRBV7-8 to TRBJ1-4; D unresolved. The V end was cut by 5 bases, the J end by 8 bases, with 15 bases between. Germline loops: CDR1 SGHVS, CDR2 FQNEAQ. This CDR3 spans 14 amino acids. Written as DNA, the CDR3 is TGTGCCAGCAGCCTTCGTCCCGGACGGGAAAAACTGTTTTTT. Translating gives CASSLRPGREKLFF.

The chain's CDR3 is CASSRGSGELFF. In DNA, the CDR3 is TGTGCCAGCAGCAGGGGGAGCGGGGAGCTGTTTTTT. The V and J genes are TRBV28 and TRBJ2-2; TRBD1 aligns across 7 bases. The J segment lost 7 bases and the V segment lost 6 bases, leaving 2 bases of the junction unmatched. The CDR3 length is 12 residues. The germline CDR1 and CDR2 sequences are MDHEN and SYDVKM.

V usage is TRBV28 and J usage is TRBJ2-5; TRBD1 agrees at 7 bases. CDR1 MDHEN and CDR2 SYDVKM come from the germline V gene. Trimming removed 6 bases from V and 1 base from J; junction bases left unmatched: 8. This CDR3 comprises 15 residues. The chain's CDR3 is CASSQGGAGQETQYF. The CDR3 nucleotides read TGTGCCAGCAGCCAAGGGGGCGCGGGCCAAGAGACCCAGTACTTC.

The chain recombines TRBV5-1 with TRBJ1-1, with 7 positions matching TRBD1. V lost 6 bases to trimming and J lost 9 bases; unmatched junction nucleotides: 8. The CDR3 has 12 residues. Looked up from germline, CDR1 is SGHRS and CDR2 is YFSETQ. CDR3 protein: CASIGTAKKAFF. As DNA, the CDR3 is TGCGCCAGCATTGGGACAGCAAAAAAAGCTTTCTTT.

The chain is built from TRBV7-6 and TRBJ2-2, with TRBD2 matching over 7 bases. Trimming removed 4 bases from V and 8 bases from J; junction bases left unmatched: 7. This CDR3 is built from 14 residues. CDR1 is SGHVS, CDR2 FNYEAQ, per germline. CDR3 coding DNA: TGTGCCAGCAGCTCGGTGGCGGGAGTAGGGGAGCTGTTTTTT. Residues: CASSSVAGVGELFF.